The T cell receptor (beta chain) described here comes from a study of T cell responses to AZD1222 COVID-19 vaccine. The CDR3 totals 16 residues. V dropped 4 bases and J dropped 0; count of bases not matched to a gene: 5. Germline V gene lookup returns CDR1 LNHDA and CDR2 SQIVND (reference sequence). With respect to this clone: The antigen is unknown.

Clones were read by immunoSEQ multiplex PCR, and TCRdb kept only the in-frame ones, dropping some. The table includes 100,000 to 150,000 clones, 90% detected once. The study, taken as a whole, reports: The donors showed a predominance of white British ancestry and of females, with possible underestimation of clonal diversity.

Sequencing was performed on peripheral blood, taken on day 0 of MenACWY control vaccination. The chain has TRBV19 and TRBJ2-1; 8 nucleotides agree with TRBD2. This sequence was found in an adult in good health. The CDR3 region is CASSTIAGSSYNEQFF. The CDR3 DNA sequence: TGTGCCAGTAGTACGATAGCGGGGAGCTCCTACAATGAGCAGTTCTTC.